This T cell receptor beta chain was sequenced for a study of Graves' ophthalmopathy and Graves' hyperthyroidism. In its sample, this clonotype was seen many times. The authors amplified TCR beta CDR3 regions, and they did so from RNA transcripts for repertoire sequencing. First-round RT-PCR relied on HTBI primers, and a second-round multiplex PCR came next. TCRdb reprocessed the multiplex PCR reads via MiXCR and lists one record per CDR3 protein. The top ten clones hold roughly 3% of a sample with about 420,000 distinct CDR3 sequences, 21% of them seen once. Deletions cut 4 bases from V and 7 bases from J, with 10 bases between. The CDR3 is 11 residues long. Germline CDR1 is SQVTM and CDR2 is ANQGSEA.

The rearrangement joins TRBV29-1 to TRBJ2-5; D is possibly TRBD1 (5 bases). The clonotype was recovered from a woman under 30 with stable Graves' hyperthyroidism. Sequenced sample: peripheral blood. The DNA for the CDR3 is TGCAGCGTTGGGGGCGGCATGACCCAGTACTTC. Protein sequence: CSVGGGMTQYF.